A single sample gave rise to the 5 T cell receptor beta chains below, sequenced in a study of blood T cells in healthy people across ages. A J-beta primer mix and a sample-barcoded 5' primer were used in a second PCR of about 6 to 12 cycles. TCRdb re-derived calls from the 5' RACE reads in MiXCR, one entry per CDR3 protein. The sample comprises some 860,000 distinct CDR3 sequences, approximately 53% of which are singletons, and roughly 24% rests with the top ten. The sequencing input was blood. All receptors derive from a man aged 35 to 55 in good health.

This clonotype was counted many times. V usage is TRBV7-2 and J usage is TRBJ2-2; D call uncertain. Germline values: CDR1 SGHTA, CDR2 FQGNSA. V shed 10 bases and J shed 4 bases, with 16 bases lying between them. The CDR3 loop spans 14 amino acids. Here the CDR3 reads CAIASMSGTGELFF. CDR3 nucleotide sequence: TGTGCCATCGCGTCTATGTCGGGCACCGGGGAGCTGTTTTTT.

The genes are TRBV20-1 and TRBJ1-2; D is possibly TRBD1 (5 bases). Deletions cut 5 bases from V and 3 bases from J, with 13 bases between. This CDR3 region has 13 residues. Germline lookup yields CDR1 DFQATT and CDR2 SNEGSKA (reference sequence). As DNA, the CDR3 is TGCAGTGCTGATTCCGGGACGGACTATGGCTACACCTTC. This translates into CSADSGTDYGYTF.

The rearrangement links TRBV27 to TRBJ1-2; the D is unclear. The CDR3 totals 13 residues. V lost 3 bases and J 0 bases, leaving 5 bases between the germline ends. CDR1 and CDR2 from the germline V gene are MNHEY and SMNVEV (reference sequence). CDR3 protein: CASSFGTNYGYTF. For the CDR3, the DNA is TGTGCCAGCAGTTTTGGGACTAACTATGGCTACACCTTC.

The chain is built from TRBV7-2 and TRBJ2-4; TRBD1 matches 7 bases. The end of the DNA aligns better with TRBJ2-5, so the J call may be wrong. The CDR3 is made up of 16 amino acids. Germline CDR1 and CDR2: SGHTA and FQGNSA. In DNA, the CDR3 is TGTGCCAGCAGCCCAAAAGACAGGGTTAATTGGGAGACCCAGTACTTC. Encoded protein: CASSPKDRVNWETQYF.

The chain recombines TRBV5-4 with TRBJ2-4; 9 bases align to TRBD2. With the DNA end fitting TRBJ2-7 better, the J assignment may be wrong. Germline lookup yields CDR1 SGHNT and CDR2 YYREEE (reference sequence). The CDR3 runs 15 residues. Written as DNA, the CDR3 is TGTGCCAGCAGCTTGGAGGGACTAGCCTACTACGAGCAGTACTTC. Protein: CASSLEGLAYYEQYF.